The 13 T cell receptor beta chains below come from one sample, sequenced in a study of blood T cell repertoires in COVID-19 (TCRdb year 2020). Library preparation used the immunoSEQ multiplex PCR assay. The clones in this table, taken by TCRdb from immuneACCESS, are in-frame only. Not every clone is retained; where verified, under half of the shortfall comes from an unresolved V gene, and the cause of the rest is unknown. A total of approximately 300,000 clones appear in this sample, under 90% of them only once. Roughly a tenth of the sample rests with the top ten. Sequencing was carried out using PBMCs or T cells enriched from blood (not recorded which). The source of these receptors is a woman aged 25 to 39 who had recovered from COVID-19.

This clone appeared a few times. The chain combines TRBV6-5 with TRBJ2-7; 7 bases agree with TRBD1. This CDR3 has 16 residues. The germline gives CDR1 MNHEY, CDR2 SVGAGI. The V gene end was trimmed by 2 bases and the J gene end by 3 bases; junction bases not matched to a gene: 10. CDR3 sequence (DNA): TGTGCCAGCAGTTACGCCCTGGGACAGAAAGGCTACGAGCAGTACTTC. The encoded protein is CASSYALGQKGYEQYF.

This rearrangement joins TRBV5-6 to TRBJ1-2; tentative D call: TRBD1 (5 bases). The V gene lost 2 bases and the J gene lost 7 bases, with 21 bases spanning the gap. Germline V gene sequence: CDR1 SGHDT, CDR2 YYEEEE. This CDR3 comprises 16 residues. CDR3 DNA sequence: TGTGCCAGCAGCTTTCCCCCCGGCAGGGAAGGGTCTGGCTACACCTTC. Translation gives CASSFPPGREGSGYTF.

The chain combines TRBV25-1 with TRBJ2-7, with 8 bases fitting TRBD2. CDR1 and CDR2 from the germline V gene are MGHDK and SYGVNS. With V trimmed by 2 bases and J by 6 bases, 3 bases remained unmatched. This CDR3 contains 13 residues. CDR3 bases: TGTGCCAGCAGTGAAGGCGGGAGGCCCGAGCAGTACTTC. Translated: CASSEGGRPEQYF.

This clone has just a few counts. V is TRBV28 and J is TRBJ1-1; D ambiguous. CDR3 length equals 12 residues. V shed 6 bases and J shed 7 bases, with 12 bases lying between them. CDR1 and CDR2 from the germline V gene are MDHEN and SYDVKM. The CDR3 DNA is TGTGCCAGCAGCGCTCGTCAGATTGAAGCTTTCTTT. This sequence encodes CASSARQIEAFF.

The chain uses TRBV3-1 (or the pseudogene TRBV3-2) and TRBJ2-5, with TRBD2 identical over 9 bases. The CDR3 spans 16 residues. The germline V gene encodes CDR1 LGHDT and CDR2 YNNKEL (reference sequence). J lost 4 bases, V lost 4 bases, and 10 bases had no gene match. CDR3 loop: CASSPLSWTSAETQYF. CDR3 nucleotides: TGTGCCAGCAGCCCATTATCTTGGACTAGCGCAGAGACCCAGTACTTC.

This clone was recorded a few times. The chain is built from TRBV5-4 and TRBJ1-2, with 9 bases matching TRBD1. The CDR3 has 15 amino acids. Looked up from germline, CDR1 is SGHNT and CDR2 is YYREEE (reference sequence). J was trimmed by 5 bases and V by 4 bases; bases with no gene match: 9. The CDR3 loop reads CASSLGQGSVYGYTF. The CDR3 coding sequence is TGTGCCAGCAGCCTTGGACAGGGGTCTGTTTATGGCTACACCTTC.

The CDR3 loop reads CASSEDSSGANVLTF. CDR3 bases: TGTGCCAGCAGTGAAGATAGCTCTGGGGCCAACGTCCTGACTTTC. This chain connects TRBV2 to TRBJ2-6; D not resolved. The CDR3 has 15 amino acids. CDR1 SNHLY and CDR2 FYNNEI come from the germline V gene. V shed 1 base and J shed 0 bases, with 4 bases lying between them. The variable domain in full, completed from reference TRBV2 and TRBJ2-6, reads EPEVTQTPSHQVTQMGQEVILRCVPISNHLYFYWYRQILGQKVEFLVSFYNNEISEKSEIFDDQFSVERPDGSNFTLKIRSTKLEDSAMYFCASSEDSSGANVLTFGAGSRLTVL.

V is TRBV27 and J is TRBJ2-1, with D maybe TRBD2 (6 bases). Germline assignment: CDR1 MNHEY and CDR2 SMNVEV (reference sequence). Trimming removed 6 bases at V and 13 bases at J, with 13 bases between. CDR3 size: 11 residues. CDR3: CASSRGTQQFF. The CDR3 DNA follows: TGTGCCAGCAGCCGAGGGACTCAACAGTTCTTC.

Only one count was recorded for this clone. CDR3 sequence (DNA): TGCGCCAGCAGCTCTAGACAGGGTGGCAATGAGCAGTTCTTC. Its translation is CASSSRQGGNEQFF. The chain couples TRBV5-1 to TRBJ2-1; 7 bases fit TRBD1. Per germline, CDR1 SGHRS and CDR2 YFSETQ. The CDR3 runs 14 residues. The junction had 6 bases not matched to a gene; V was cut back by 3 bases and J by 6 bases.

The gene calls are TRBV6-2 or TRBV6-3 and TRBJ1-2; 7 nucleotides match TRBD1. Per the germline V gene, CDR1 is MNHEY and CDR2 is SVGEGT. The CDR3 extends over 13 amino acids. The junction had 1 base not matched to a gene; V was cut back by 3 bases and J by 3 bases. In DNA, the CDR3 is TGTGCCAGCAGTTATGACAGGGACTATGGCTACACCTTC. Protein product: CASSYDRDYGYTF.

The chain is built from TRBV2 and TRBJ1-3; 7 positions match TRBD1. In germline, CDR1 is SNHLY, CDR2 FYNNEI. With 7 bases clipped from V and 4 bases from J, the junction kept 10 bases outside the gene matches. This CDR3 is 15 amino acids long. This CDR3 reads CASTLGQPLGNTIYF. CDR3 DNA sequence: TGTGCCAGCACCTTGGGACAGCCGTTGGGAAACACCATATATTTT.

The rearrangement links TRBV19 to TRBJ2-7; the D gene is possibly TRBD2 (6 bases). Germline-derived CDR1 and CDR2 are LNHDA and SQIVND (reference sequence). The CDR3 is made up of 13 amino acids. Trimming stripped 1 base from V and 5 bases from J, with 9 bases between. CDR3: CASSIGLANEQYF. The DNA for the CDR3 is TGTGCCAGTAGTATAGGTCTAGCGAACGAGCAGTACTTC. Variable domain in full (rest from reference TRBV19 and TRBJ2-7): DGGITQSPKYLFRKEGQNVTLSCEQNLNHDAMYWYRQDPGQGLRLIYYSQIVNDFQKGDIAEGYSVSREKKESFPLTVTSAQKNPTAFYLCASSIGLANEQYFGPGTRLTVT.

The chain is built from TRBV9 and TRBJ1-3; D uncertain. The germline V gene has CDR1 SGDLS and CDR2 YYNGEE. The V end was cut by 5 bases, the J end by 9 bases, with 24 bases between. The length of the CDR3 is 16 residues. DNA of the CDR3: TGTGCCAGCAGTCCGCCTTCGGGGTCGGTGTCTTTCACCATATATTTT. This encodes CASSPPSGSVSFTIYF.